This passage covers 21 T cell receptor beta chains from one sample sequenced in a study of TET2 disruption in CD19-targeted CAR T cells. Their antigen targets remain unknown. Libraries were prepared by immunoSEQ multiplex PCR; TCRdb keeps only in-frame clonotypes and omits some of them. Its table lists 25,000 to 30,000 clones. The treatment here: autologous CTL019 cells: CD19 CAR with 4-1BB and CD3 zeta domains. The sequencing here drew on CD8- CAR+ T cells sorted from cultured blood T cells, taken for CD19 CAR T cell therapy. Subset described: CD8-negative CAR-positive T cells from the infusion product. All receptors derive from a man in his 70s with chronic lymphocytic leukemia.

With regard to this clone: Read coverage stops 3 residues before the CDR3 terminus; the germline J gene supplies the remainder. The chain links TRBV18 to TRBJ1-2, with D perhaps matching TRBD1 (5 bases). Per the germline V gene, CDR1 is KGHSH and CDR2 is LQKENI. The CDR3 runs to 15 residues. The DNA read from the CDR3 is TGTGCCAGCTCACCACCGGCTAGCGGGGTAGGGACC. It specifies CASSPPASGVGT. The entire CDR3 sequence reads CASSPPASGVGTYTF.

Worth noting for this clone: With the read ending 3 residues before the CDR3 end, the germline J gene is used to fill in that end. The gene calls are TRBV7-8 and TRBJ2-4; the match to TRBD2 covers 8 bases. CDR1 and CDR2 (germline): SGHVS, FQNEAQ. The CDR3 has 16 residues. The CDR3 DNA, read in part, is TGTGCCAGCAGCCTTCGGGCGGGGGGCAATCAAGAGACT. It yields the protein CASSLRAGGNQET. Given in full, the CDR3 is CASSLRAGGNQETQYF.

Comment on this clone: The CDR3 goes on 3 residues after the read ends, and that part is filled in from the germline J gene. The chain employs TRBV18 and TRBJ1-2, with a possible D match to TRBD1 (6 bases). Germline CDR1 KGHSH, CDR2 LQKENI. The CDR3 is 16 residues long. The covered CDR3 bases are TGTGCCAGCTCACCCGTGACTAGCGGGGGCTCAAATACC. This codes for CASSPVTSGGSNT. The entire CDR3 reads CASSPVTSGGSNTYTF.

Worth noting for this clone: The read terminates 3 residues before the CDR3 end, so the remaining end is supplied by the germline J gene. The rearrangement joins TRBV12-5 to TRBJ1-5; D is perhaps TRBD1 (6 bases). The CDR3 length is 15 residues. Germline-derived CDR1 and CDR2 are LGHNT and FRNRAP. The germline V and J ends were trimmed by 7 bases and 6 bases, with 19 bases remaining between them. CDR3 loop: CASALDGGGLQPQHF. The part of the CDR3 DNA that was read is TGTGCTAGTGCCTTGGACGGAGGGGGTCTTCAGCCC.

With respect to this clone: The CDR3 end lies 3 residues beyond the end of the read and is filled in from the germline J gene. This specimen includes other DNA sequences encoding the same CDR3. This chain joins TRBV4-1 and TRBJ1-3; D is perhaps TRBD1 (6 bases). The germline V gene has CDR1 MGHRA and CDR2 YSYEKL. CDR3 length: 14 residues. The DNA read from the CDR3 is TGCGCCAGCAGCCAAGCAGGGGCCCGAAGCACA. Its translation: CASSQAGARST. The full CDR3 reads CASSQAGARSTIYF.

About this clone: The DNA ends 3 residues before the CDR3 does, and the rest of the CDR3 is filled in from the germline J gene. The chain carries TRBV18 and TRBJ1-1, with D tentatively TRBD1 (5 bases). The CDR3 sequence is 15 residues long. CDR1 is KGHSH, CDR2 LQKENI, per germline. The DNA read from the CDR3 is TGTGCCAGCTCACCCCCGGGACTAGCGTTAGAGACC. This gives the protein CASSPPGLALET. The complete CDR3 sequence is CASSPPGLALETAFF.

Points on this clone: The read ends 3 residues before the CDR3 terminus; that terminus is restored from the germline J gene. The chain carries TRBV5-1 and TRBJ1-1, with a weak D call TRBD1 (6 bases). In germline, CDR1 is SGHRS, CDR2 YFSETQ. The CDR3 extends over 15 amino acids. The ends were cut back, 4 bases at V and 0 bases at J, with 13 bases in the middle. CDR3 amino acids: CASSETGQLNTEAFF. CDR3 DNA (partial): TGCGCCAGCAGCGAAACGGGACAATTGAACACTGAA.

Comment on this clone: Germline is not matched at one junction end, which may reflect a read error. Coverage ceases 3 residues before the CDR3 finishes, and the germline J gene fills in the end. Other nucleotide sequences in the sample specify the same CDR3. The chain has TRBV6-2 or TRBV6-3 and TRBJ1-2; 10 bases map to TRBD1. There are 15 residues in the CDR3. Germline-derived CDR1 and CDR2 are MNHEY and SVGEGT. CDR3 bases read: TGTGCCAGCAGTATCCGGGGACAGGGGAACTATGGT. Translation gives CASSIRGQGNYG. Given in full, the CDR3 is CASSIRGQGNYGYTF.

Concerning this clone itself: The read stops 3 residues short of the end of the CDR3; the missing end is completed from the germline J gene. The chain recombines TRBV2 with TRBJ1-5; the match to TRBD1 covers 12 bases. The junction had 12 bases not matched to a gene; V was cut back by 6 bases and J by 3 bases. The CDR3 consists of 18 residues. Germline V gene lookup returns CDR1 SNHLY and CDR2 FYNNEI. The sequenced CDR3 bases are TGTGCCAGCAGCCCTCCTTCCGGGACAGGGGGCCCCAATCAGCCC. Its translation: CASSPPSGTGGPNQP. The CDR3 in its entirety is CASSPPSGTGGPNQPQHF. The variable domain in full, completed from reference TRBV2 and TRBJ1-5, reads EPEVTQTPSHQVTQMGQEVILRCVPISNHLYFYWYRQILGQKVEFLVSFYNNEISEKSEIFDDQFSVERPDGSNFTLKIRSTKLEDSAMYFCASSPPSGTGGPNQPQHFGDGTRLSIL.

The CDR3 region is CASSKSGTLAYGYTF. Incomplete CDR3 DNA: TGTGCCAGCAGTAAGTCCGGGACATTGGCCTATGGC. J is TRBJ1-2 and V is TRBV6-2 or TRBV6-3; D might be TRBD1 (6 bases). The read ends 3 residues before the CDR3 terminus; that terminus is restored from the germline J gene. V was cut by 5 bases and J by 4 bases, with 17 bases left in between. The CDR3 loop spans 15 amino acids. Germline V gives CDR1 MNHEY, CDR2 SVGEGT.

On this clone: The read is 3 residues too short to cover the CDR3 end, so that end is filled in from the germline J gene. This chain links TRBV7-9 with TRBJ2-7; tentative D call: TRBD2 (6 bases). This CDR3 is built from 15 residues. Trimming took off 5 bases at V and 0 bases at J, with 14 bases between the two ends. Germline V gives CDR1 SEHNR, CDR2 FQNEAQ (reference sequence). CDR3 DNA (partial): TGTGCCAGCAGCCCAACTAGTAGCGGCTCCTACGAG. It yields the protein CASSPTSSGSYE. Given in full, the CDR3 is CASSPTSSGSYEQYF.

Notes on this clone: The read gets to within 3 residues of the CDR3 end, and the germline J gene fills in the rest. This sequence joins TRBV13 and TRBJ1-1; D gene ambiguous. Germline CDR1 reads PRHDT; CDR2 reads FYEKMQ (reference sequence). The CDR3 is 13 amino acids. Trimming took 3 bases from V and 1 from J, leaving 6 bases between them. CDR3 amino acids: CASSFQENTEAFF. The part of the CDR3 DNA that was read is TGTGCCAGCAGCTTTCAGGAGAACACTGAA.

With respect to this clone: The read is 3 residues too short to cover the CDR3 end, so that end is filled in from the germline J gene. The chain recombines TRBV10-3 with TRBJ2-3; 9 positions agree with TRBD1. CDR1 and CDR2 from the germline V gene are ENHRY and SYGVKD. V lost 2 bases, J lost 4 bases, and 7 bases stayed unmatched. This CDR3 spans 16 amino acids. The sequenced CDR3 bases are TGTGCCATCAGTGAGCCAGGACAGGGGATGGCAGATACG. It specifies CAISEPGQGMADT. The entire CDR3 protein is CAISEPGQGMADTQYF.

Concerning this clone itself: The sequenced fragment ends 3 residues before the CDR3 boundary, so the rest is inferred from the germline J gene. The gene calls are TRBV18 and TRBJ1-2; D may be TRBD1 (6 bases). Trimming shortened V by 6 bases and J by 0 bases, and 14 bases separated the two germline ends. Germline CDR1 and CDR2: KGHSH and LQKENI. The CDR3 totals 15 residues. The CDR3 region is CASSLNREANYGYTF. The sequenced CDR3 bases are TGTGCCAGCTCCCTAAACAGGGAAGCTAACTATGGC.

Points on this clone: The sequence runs out 3 residues before the end of the CDR3; the remainder is reconstructed from the germline J gene. The J gene is TRBJ1-2, the V gene TRBV18; D gene unclear. The CDR3 sequence is 13 residues long. Germline CDR1 and CDR2: KGHSH and LQKENI. Trimming shortened V by 2 bases and J by 6 bases, and 10 bases separated the two germline ends. CDR3 in amino acids: CASSPRGRDGYTF. Incomplete CDR3 DNA: TGTGCCAGCTCACCAAGAGGGCGGGATGGC.

Concerning this clone itself: The missing CDR3 end, 3 residues past where the read stops, is filled in from the germline J gene. The V and J genes are TRBV23-1 and TRBJ2-7; 8 nucleotides agree with TRBD1. TRBV23-1 is an ORF for which the function is uncertain. The junction had 4 bases not matched to a gene; V was cut back by 0 bases and J by 3 bases. This CDR3 region has 15 residues. This CDR3 is CASSQSDRGSYEQYF. The part of the CDR3 DNA that was read is TGCGCCAGCAGTCAATCCGACAGGGGAAGCTACGAG.

For this clone: The read is 3 residues too short to cover the CDR3 end, so that end is filled in from the germline J gene. Other DNA sequences from this sample encode an identical CDR3 as well. This sequence joins TRBV18 and TRBJ2-1, with 10 bases matching TRBD2. The CDR3 runs to 16 residues. V gave up 6 bases and J gave up 6 bases; unmatched junction bases: 11. Germline V gene lookup returns CDR1 KGHSH and CDR2 LQKENI. The chain's CDR3 is CASSPPSGGSSNEQFF. The covered CDR3 bases are TGTGCCAGCTCCCCCCCTAGCGGGGGTTCGTCCAATGAG.

Regarding this clone: Read coverage stops 3 residues before the CDR3 terminus; the germline J gene supplies the remainder. V usage is TRBV19 and J usage is TRBJ1-6, with D unresolved. The CDR3 totals 14 residues. V lost 7 bases to trimming and J lost 7 bases, with 14 bases between them. The V gene's germline CDR1 is LNHDA and CDR2 SQIVND (reference sequence). This CDR3 reads CASKPLGINSPLHF. Partial CDR3 DNA: TGTGCCAGTAAGCCCCTGGGCATCAATTCACCC.

For this clone: Sequencing ends 3 residues short of the CDR3 end; the germline J gene provides the rest. V gene TRBV7-9 combines with J gene TRBJ1-5, with 9 bases matching TRBD1. CDR3 length: 13 amino acids. V was pared by 8 bases and J by 1 base, with 0 bases of the junction left unmatched. CDR1 and CDR2 (germline): SEHNR, FQNEAQ (reference sequence). The chain's CDR3 is CASGTGSNQPQHF. CDR3 bases read: TGTGCCAGCGGGACAGGGAGCAATCAGCCC. Together with reference TRBV7-9 and TRBJ1-5, the CDR3 gives the full variable domain: DTGVSQNPRHKITKRGQNVTFRCDPISEHNRLYWYRQTLGQGPEFLTYFQNEAQLEKSRLLSDRFSAERPKGSFSTLEIQRTEQGDSAMYLCASGTGSNQPQHFGDGTRLSIL.

A note on this clone: The read ends 3 residues early relative to the CDR3; the germline J gene fills the gap. The rearrangement uses TRBV12-3 or TRBV12-4 and TRBJ1-5; the match to TRBD1 covers 8 bases. With 5 bases clipped from V and 6 bases from J, the junction kept 6 bases outside the gene matches. The CDR3 has 14 residues. CDR3 region: CASSQGQGPQPQHF. CDR3 DNA, as far as it was read: TGTGCCAGCAGTCAAGGACAGGGACCTCAGCCC.

Concerning this clone itself: The sequence runs out 3 residues before the end of the CDR3; the remainder is reconstructed from the germline J gene. The chain links TRBV11-1 to TRBJ2-1; 13 bases are a match to TRBD2. This CDR3 spans 15 amino acids. Trimming cost V 5 bases and J 8 bases; bases outside gene matches: 6. The germline CDR1 and CDR2 sequences are SGHAT and FQDESV (reference sequence). CDR3 residues: CASSPTSGGIYEQFF. Incomplete CDR3 DNA: TGTGCCAGCAGCCCGACTAGCGGGGGGATCTATGAG.